One sample yielded the 4 T cell receptor beta chains listed below, sequenced in a study of blood T cell repertoires in COVID-19. Sequencing was performed with immunoSEQ multiplex PCR; in TCRdb, only in-frame clones are kept and a portion is missing. The sample lists 250,000 to 350,000 clones, about 85% occurring once. Sequenced: peripheral blood. These receptors all come from a human donor with COVID-19, enrolled during active disease. The donor label of this sample is uncertain.

The chain links TRBV30 to TRBJ1-6; a weak D match, TRBD1 (6 bases). This CDR3 comprises 17 residues. V lost 1 base to trimming and J lost 8 bases, with 21 bases between them. Germline V gene data show CDR1 as GTSNPN and CDR2 as SVGIG (reference sequence). The CDR3 DNA reads TGTGCCTGGAGTGCGGGGAGGGGGAACGTGGGCGATTCACCCCTCCACTTT. It specifies CAWSAGRGNVGDSPLHF.

The chain is built from TRBV10-1 and TRBJ2-7, with 7 positions matching TRBD1. CDR3 length equals 15 residues. V trimming: 5 bases; J trimming: 2 bases; junction bases outside the gene matches: 9. Per germline, CDR1 WNHNN and CDR2 SYGVQD (reference sequence). DNA for the CDR3: TGCGCCAGCAGTCGGGACAGTCTAGTTCCCTACGAGCAGTACTTC. It encodes CASSRDSLVPYEQYF.

This clone was detected once. At one end the junction does not follow the germline gene, possibly because of a read error. The chain links TRBV28 to TRBJ1-5; a possible D gene is TRBD1 (5 bases). Germline assignment: CDR1 MDHEN and CDR2 SYDVKM. The CDR3 totals 15 residues. In DNA form, the CDR3 reads TGTGCCAGCAGTTTAAAGCCGCGGGGGGATCAGCTCCAGCATTTT. This translates into CASSLKPRGDQLQHF.

This chain connects TRBV7-2 to TRBJ2-7; TRBD1 might be the D (6 bases). Per germline, CDR1 SGHTA and CDR2 FQGNSA. V was cut by 3 bases and J by 3 bases, with 12 bases left in between. The CDR3 sequence is 14 residues long. The CDR3 DNA is TGTGCCAGCAGCTTGTCAGGGGAAGGCTACGAGCAGTACTTC. It is translated as CASSLSGEGYEQYF.